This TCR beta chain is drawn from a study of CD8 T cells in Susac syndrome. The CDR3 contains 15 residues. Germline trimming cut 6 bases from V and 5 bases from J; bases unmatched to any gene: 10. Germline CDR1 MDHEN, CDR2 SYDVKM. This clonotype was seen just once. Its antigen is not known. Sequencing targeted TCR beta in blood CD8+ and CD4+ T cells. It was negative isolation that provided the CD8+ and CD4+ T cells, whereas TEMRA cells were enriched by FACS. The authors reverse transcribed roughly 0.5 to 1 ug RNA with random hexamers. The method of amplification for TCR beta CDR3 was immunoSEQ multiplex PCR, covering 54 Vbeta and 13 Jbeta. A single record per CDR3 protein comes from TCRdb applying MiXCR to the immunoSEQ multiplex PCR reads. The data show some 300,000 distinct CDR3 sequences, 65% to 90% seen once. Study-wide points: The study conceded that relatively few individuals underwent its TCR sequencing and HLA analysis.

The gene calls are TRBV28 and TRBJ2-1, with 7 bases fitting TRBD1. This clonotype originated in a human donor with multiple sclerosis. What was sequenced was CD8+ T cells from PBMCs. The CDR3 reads CASSPPLTGDNEQFF. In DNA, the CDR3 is TGTGCCAGCAGCCCACCTTTAACAGGGGACAATGAGCAGTTCTTC.